This T cell receptor beta chain originates from a study of T cells expressing NK-cell markers. Whole-study results and caveats: Roughly six donors showed dominant NKG2C+ clonotypes comprising about 1.0-7.5% of their CD8+ T cells.

About this clonotype itself: Its specificity is unknown.

This CDR3 region has 17 residues. Germline CDR1 MGHRA, CDR2 YSYEKL. TCRdb reworked the 5' RACE reads into one entry per CDR3 protein, no DNA. The sample totals roughly 350,000 distinct CDR3 sequences. Material for sequencing was blood T cells: a sorted CD56 or NKG2C T cell subset, CD4+ or CD8+ T cells, or bulk PBMC T cells (not recorded which). The sequence came from a man aged 18 to 69 in good health. The chain links TRBV4-1 to TRBJ2-1; TCRdb indicates TRBD2, and absent DNA this call remains unverified. CDR3 protein: CASSQGAGKSSYNEQFF.